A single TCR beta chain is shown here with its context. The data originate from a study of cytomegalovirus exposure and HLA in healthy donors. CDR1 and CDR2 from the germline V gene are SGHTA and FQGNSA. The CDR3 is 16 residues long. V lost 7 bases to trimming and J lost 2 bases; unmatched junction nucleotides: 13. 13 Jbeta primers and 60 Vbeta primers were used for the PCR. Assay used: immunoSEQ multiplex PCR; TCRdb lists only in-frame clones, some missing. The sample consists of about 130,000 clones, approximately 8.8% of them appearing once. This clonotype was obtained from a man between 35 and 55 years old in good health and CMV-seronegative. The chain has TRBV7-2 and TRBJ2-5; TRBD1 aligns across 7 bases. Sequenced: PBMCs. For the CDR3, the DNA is TGTGCCAGCACCCTCCGGACAGGTCGACTTCAAGAGACCCAGTACTTC. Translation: CASTLRTGRLQETQYF.